Below, 31 T cell receptor beta chains from the same sample are listed, as sequenced in a study of T cells after yellow fever vaccination (dated by TCRdb to about 2019). Libraries were made using 5' RACE. Sequenced on an Illumina NovaSeq 6000. The public reads were reprocessed in TCRdb via fastp at Q25 and MiXCR, keeping in-frame beta chains. For every CDR3 protein sequence, its rows merge into one entry that carries the most common genes and DNA. Across this sample there are some 99,000 distinct CDR3 sequences, with 4.5% to 6% seen only once. Together, the top ten hold roughly 39% of the sample. The treatment or condition label, read with the paper, signifies: live attenuated yellow fever vaccine strain. The source was CD8+ T cells sorted from PBMCs, collected 10 days after the yellow fever booster vaccination. These receptors originate from a young man who received the YFV17D yellow fever vaccine.

This clonotype was observed many times. This sequence joins TRBV20-1 and TRBJ2-1; maybe TRBD1 (5 bases). Per germline, CDR1 DFQATT and CDR2 SNEGSKA (reference sequence). CDR3 length: 15 amino acids. The V end lost 1 base, the J end lost 8 bases, and 18 bases lay between the germline ends. The CDR3 is CSARVDRRVGDEQFF. CDR3 DNA sequence: TGCAGTGCTAGAGTTGACCGCAGGGTCGGAGATGAGCAGTTCTTC.

This clonotype was seen many times. The chain recombines TRBV13 with TRBJ2-1, with a tentative D call TRBD2 (6 bases). Trimming pared 3 bases from V and 7 bases from J, leaving 13 bases between. Germline V lookup: CDR1 PRHDT, CDR2 FYEKMQ (reference sequence). CDR3 length: 14 amino acids. The CDR3 loop is CASSLGDRGNEQFF. The CDR3 nucleotides read TGTGCCAGCAGCTTGGGGGACCGGGGGAATGAGCAGTTCTTC.

This clonotype was found a few times. The V gene is TRBV29-1, the J gene TRBJ2-7; 7 nucleotides agree with TRBD1. The V segment lost 5 bases and the J segment 5 bases; nucleotides outside the gene matches: 9. CDR3 length: 13 residues. Per the germline V gene, CDR1 is SQVTM and CDR2 is ANQGSEA. DNA of the CDR3: TGCAGCGTTAGCCCGACAGGGTCCCACGAGCAGTACTTC. Residues: CSVSPTGSHEQYF.

This clonotype was seen more than once but under ten times. This chain uses TRBV9 with TRBJ2-2; possibly TRBD1 for D (6 bases). V lost 3 bases to trimming and J lost 0 bases, with 12 bases between them. Looked up from germline, CDR1 is SGDLS and CDR2 is YYNGEE. The CDR3 sequence is 16 residues long. CDR3 sequence reads: CASSARDRPNTGELFF. CDR3 bases: TGTGCCAGCAGCGCAAGAGACAGGCCGAACACCGGGGAGCTGTTTTTT.

This clonotype was picked up a small number of times. The V gene is TRBV4-2, the J gene TRBJ2-2; 11 nucleotides agree with TRBD2. Germline V gene sequence: CDR1 LGHNA, CDR2 YNFKEQ. This CDR3 contains 16 residues. Germline trimming cut 4 bases from V and 4 bases from J; bases unmatched to any gene: 5. The CDR3 DNA is TGTGCCAGCAGCCTAACTAGCGGGGGTGTCACCGGGGAGCTGTTTTTT. Amino acids: CASSLTSGGVTGELFF.

The chain uses TRBV6-2 or TRBV6-3 and TRBJ1-5; D is ambiguous. Per germline, CDR1 MNHEY and CDR2 SVGEGT. The CDR3 consists of 13 residues. The germline V and J ends were trimmed by 7 bases and 6 bases, with 13 bases remaining between them. The CDR3 bases are TGTGCCAGCACCTCTGGGGAGTTTCAGCCCCAGCATTTT. It translates to CASTSGEFQPQHF.

The rearrangement uses TRBV12-5 and TRBJ1-2; no clear D. Germline assignment: CDR1 LGHNT and CDR2 FRNRAP. V was cut by 6 bases and J by 7 bases, with 27 bases left in between. This CDR3 contains 17 residues. The DNA for the CDR3 is TGTGCTAGTGGCCCCAGCCGGGTCAGCGTCGAGTTGACTGGCTACACCTTC. It codes for CASGPSRVSVELTGYTF.

The rearrangement joins TRBV4-1 to TRBJ1-4, with TRBD1 as a possible D gene (6 bases). The CDR3 extends over 19 amino acids. Trimming took off 4 bases at V and 2 bases at J, with 23 bases between the two ends. Per germline, CDR1 MGHRA and CDR2 YSYEKL. This chain's CDR3 is CASSPPGGGREGTNEKLFF. The CDR3 coding sequence is TGCGCCAGCAGCCCCCCTGGGGGGGGCCGCGAGGGGACTAATGAAAAACTGTTTTTT.

This clonotype was seen only a few times. The V and J genes are TRBV15 and TRBJ2-7; 13 bases align to TRBD2. Trimming at V came to 3 bases and at J to 3 bases, leaving 14 bases not matched to a gene. This CDR3 has 19 residues. From germline, CDR1 is LNHNV and CDR2 YYDKDF (reference sequence). In nucleotides, the CDR3 is TGTGCCACCAGCAGCCCACCCGGGGGGACTAGCGGGGCCCTCTACGAGCAGTACTTC. Translated, it gives CATSSPPGGTSGALYEQYF.

This clonotype was detected a few times. The chain couples TRBV9 to TRBJ2-1; D perhaps matches TRBD2 (6 bases). This CDR3 region has 13 residues. Per the germline V gene, CDR1 is SGDLS and CDR2 is YYNGEE. V was pared by 6 bases and J by 8 bases, with 15 bases between. The CDR3, as DNA: TGTGCCAGCATCGCAGGGCCGGGGGATGAGCAGTTCTTC. The encoded protein is CASIAGPGDEQFF. Variable domain in full (rest from reference TRBV9 and TRBJ2-1): DSGVTQTPKHLITATGQRVTLRCSPRSGDLSVYWYQQSLDQGLQFLIQYYNGEERAKGNILERFSAQQFPDLHSELNLSSLELGDSALYFCASIAGPGDEQFFGPGTRLTVL.

This clonotype has a handful of counts. This rearrangement joins TRBV12-3 or TRBV12-4 to TRBJ1-2, with D maybe TRBD1 (6 bases). The length of the CDR3 is 17 residues. Trimming took 2 bases from V and 5 from J, leaving 21 bases between them. CDR3 sequence reads: CASSLSIGDTETYGYTF. The CDR3 DNA follows: TGTGCCAGCAGTTTAAGTATAGGGGACACGGAAACTTATGGCTACACCTTC.

The CDR3 nucleotides are TGTGCCAGCAGCCAATCCCTAGCGGGGTTTTACAATGAGCAGTTCTTC. Translated, it gives CASSQSLAGFYNEQFF. The chain links TRBV14 to TRBJ2-1, with TRBD2 matching over 9 bases. This CDR3 comprises 16 residues. V was clipped by 2 bases and J by 4 bases; unmatched bases: 6. Germline V gene data show CDR1 as SGHDN and CDR2 as FVKESK.

This clonotype was seen only a few times. This chain links TRBV20-1 with TRBJ2-7, with D unresolved. The germline V gene encodes CDR1 DFQATT and CDR2 SNEGSKA (reference sequence). This CDR3 contains 14 residues. Between the trimmed V and J ends, which lost 1 base and 6 bases, there was a span of 16 bases. This CDR3 is CSARAMLASIEQYF. DNA of the CDR3: TGCAGTGCTAGAGCAATGTTGGCATCCATCGAGCAGTACTTC.

This rearrangement joins TRBV28 to TRBJ2-2; perhaps TRBD1 as D (5 bases). The CDR3 length is 15 residues. The V gene lost 6 bases and the J gene lost 3 bases, with 14 bases spanning the gap. Germline-derived CDR1 and CDR2 are MDHEN and SYDVKM. CDR3 region: CASRETSGYTGELFF. Written as DNA, the CDR3 is TGTGCCAGCAGGGAGACTTCAGGGTACACCGGGGAGCTGTTTTTT.

This clonotype has a handful of counts. CDR3 nucleotides: TGTGCCAGCAGCCGTATAGCGGGGAGGAATTTAAACACCGGGGAGCTGTTTTTT. It is translated as CASSRIAGRNLNTGELFF. The chain employs TRBV7-9 and TRBJ2-2; 8 bases line up with TRBD2. Losses at the gene ends were 5 bases for V and 2 bases for J; bases not matched to a gene: 13. Germline V gives CDR1 SEHNR, CDR2 FQNEAQ (reference sequence). This CDR3 comprises 18 residues.

This clonotype has a count of ten or more. V is TRBV3-1 and J is TRBJ2-3, with a weak D call TRBD2 (7 bases). With 3 bases removed from V and 2 bases from J, the gap between germline ends came to 21 bases. Germline CDR1 and CDR2: LGHDT and YNNKEL (reference sequence). The CDR3 sequence is 18 residues long. The CDR3 here is CASSHRLESAGHTDTQYF. CDR3 coding DNA: TGTGCCAGCAGCCACAGGTTGGAATCAGCGGGACACACAGATACGCAGTATTTT.

This chain joins TRBV29-1 and TRBJ2-2; perhaps TRBD2 as D (6 bases). The V end lost 0 bases, the J end lost 2 bases, and 7 bases lay between the germline ends. The CDR3 has 14 amino acids. Germline CDR1 and CDR2: SQVTM and ANQGSEA. CDR3 coding DNA: TGCAGCGTTGAAGACGGACTAAACACCGGGGAGCTGTTTTTT. Its protein is CSVEDGLNTGELFF.

This clonotype was observed a handful of times. One end of the junction varies from germline; a read error may be responsible. The chain combines TRBV20-1 with TRBJ2-1; 7 nucleotides line up with TRBD2. There are 8 residues in the CDR3. In germline, CDR1 is DFQATT, CDR2 SNEGSKA (reference sequence). CDR3 protein: CSGPGGDF. The CDR3 nucleotides are TGCAGTGGCCCGGGGGGAGACTTC.

The CDR3 region has the DNA TGCGCCAGCAGCTTACTCAGCTACACTGAAGCTTTCTTT. As protein: CASSLLSYTEAFF. The chain employs TRBV5-1 and TRBJ1-1, with D unresolved. CDR3 length: 13 residues. V lost 2 bases to trimming and J lost 3 bases, with 8 bases between them. CDR1 SGHRS and CDR2 YFSETQ come from the germline V gene.

The V and J genes are TRBV11-2 and TRBJ2-4, with D possibly TRBD2 on 5 matching bases. This CDR3 has 16 residues. V was trimmed by 3 bases and J by 0 bases, leaving 12 bases between them. CDR1 SGHAT and CDR2 FQNNGV come from the germline V gene. The DNA for the CDR3 is TGTGCCAGCAGCTTCAGGACTCTTATAGCCAAAAACATTCAGTACTTC. It translates to CASSFRTLIAKNIQYF.

The chain recombines TRBV7-9 with TRBJ2-2; D is uncertain. CDR1 and CDR2 from the germline V gene are SEHNR and FQNEAQ (reference sequence). This CDR3 comprises 14 residues. The ends were cut back, 5 bases at V and 1 base at J, with 8 bases in the middle. The CDR3 reads CASSQTLNTGELFF. In nucleotides, the CDR3 is TGTGCCAGCAGCCAGACACTGAACACCGGGGAGCTGTTTTTT.

The genes are TRBV6-2 or TRBV6-3 and TRBJ1-6; D is perhaps TRBD1 (6 bases). The CDR3 covers 14 residues. The V end was cut by 5 bases, the J end by 7 bases, with 12 bases between. Germline V gives CDR1 MNHEY, CDR2 SVGEGT. The CDR3 DNA is TGTGCCAGCAGTGCCGGGACACTGAATTCACCCCTCCACTTT. Translated: CASSAGTLNSPLHF.

This clonotype has a count of ten or more. The V gene is TRBV27, the J gene TRBJ2-1; possible D gene TRBD1, 6 bases. Trimming stripped 7 bases from V and 0 bases from J, with 13 bases between. Germline V lookup: CDR1 MNHEY, CDR2 SMNVEV (reference sequence). The CDR3 loop spans 15 amino acids. CDR3 bases: TGTGCCAGCATCCCCACAGGGAGCTCCTACAATGAGCAGTTCTTC. Translating it yields CASIPTGSSYNEQFF.

The chain joins TRBV7-9 to TRBJ2-3, with D possibly TRBD2 on 5 matching bases. CDR3 length equals 14 residues. The germline V and J ends were trimmed by 1 base and 2 bases, with 7 bases remaining between them. From germline, CDR1 is SEHNR and CDR2 FQNEAQ (reference sequence). The DNA of the CDR3 is TGTGCCAGCAGCTTAGTTCGGGACACAGATACGCAGTATTTT. It encodes CASSLVRDTDTQYF. Supplemented by reference TRBV7-9 and TRBJ2-3, the full variable domain reads DTGVSQNPRHKITKRGQNVTFRCDPISEHNRLYWYRQTLGQGPEFLTYFQNEAQLEKSRLLSDRFSAERPKGSFSTLEIQRTEQGDSAMYLCASSLVRDTDTQYFGPGTRLTVL.

At least ten counts were recorded for this clonotype. The CDR3 DNA reads as TGCGCCAGCAGCTTGGGGGACAGCCTTTTTTACAATGAGCAGTTCTTC. It translates to CASSLGDSLFYNEQFF. This sequence joins TRBV5-1 and TRBJ2-1; 7 positions match TRBD1. J lost 4 bases, V lost 0 bases, and 7 bases had no gene match. Germline V gives CDR1 SGHRS, CDR2 YFSETQ. The CDR3 is 16 amino acids.

The chain links TRBV24-1 to TRBJ2-1; the D gene could be TRBD1 or TRBD2 (5 bases each). CDR3 length: 15 residues. Trimming left V 7 bases short and J 1 base short, with 13 bases between. Germline-derived CDR1 and CDR2 are KGHDR and SFDVKD. The CDR3 DNA sequence: TGTGCCACCAGCCCGAGGGGCTGGTCCTACAATGAGCAGTTCTTC. This translates into CATSPRGWSYNEQFF.

CDR3 sequence: CASSLLRNTEAFF. The CDR3 DNA sequence: TGTGCCAGCAGCTTATTGCGAAACACTGAAGCTTTCTTT. The chain is built from TRBV7-3 and TRBJ1-1; D gene ambiguous. Germline-derived CDR1 and CDR2 are SGHTA and FQGTGA. V lost 2 bases, J lost 2 bases, and 6 bases lay in between. CDR3 size: 13 residues.

This clonotype was recorded only once. The genes are TRBV4-1 and TRBJ2-4, with D possibly being TRBD1 (5 bases). Germline CDR1 and CDR2: MGHRA and YSYEKL. V lost 4 bases and J lost 8, with 21 bases in between. This CDR3 spans 16 amino acids. The CDR3 nucleotides read TGCGCCAGCAGCCGTTCACCAGGGTTGGAAGTTTACATTCAGTACTTC. It specifies CASSRSPGLEVYIQYF.

A few counts support this clonotype. The chain uses TRBV13 and TRBJ2-3, with D hard to call. The germline V gene has CDR1 PRHDT and CDR2 FYEKMQ (reference sequence). Trimming removed 2 bases at V and 6 bases at J, with 15 bases between. This CDR3 is 15 amino acids long. CDR3 in DNA: TGTGCCAGCAGCTTATCAGACTCGCGCTCGGATACGCAGTATTTT. Translated: CASSLSDSRSDTQYF. Using reference TRBV13 and TRBJ2-3 for the parts outside the CDR3, the full variable domain is AAGVIQSPRHLIKEKRETATLKCYPIPRHDTVYWYQQGPGQDPQFLISFYEKMQSDKGSIPDRFSAQQFSDYHSELNMSSLELGDSALYFCASSLSDSRSDTQYFGPGTRLTVL.

This clonotype has only a few counts. V and J are TRBV20-1 and TRBJ2-7, with 7 nucleotides matching TRBD2. The CDR3 has 15 residues. Looked up from germline, CDR1 is DFQATT and CDR2 is SNEGSKA (reference sequence). J lost 3 bases, V lost 6 bases, and 14 bases had no gene match. The CDR3 DNA reads TGCAGTGCCAAATCTAGTGGCGGGGGTTTCTACGAGCAGTACTTC. Translation gives CSAKSSGGGFYEQYF.

In this sample, this clonotype turned up a few times. The rearrangement joins TRBV24-1 to TRBJ2-2; D is ambiguous. Germline CDR1 and CDR2: KGHDR and SFDVKD. Trimming pared 1 base from V and 3 bases from J, leaving 2 bases between. The CDR3 is made up of 13 amino acids. CDR3 amino acids: CATSDLDTGELFF. CDR3 nucleotides: TGTGCCACCAGTGATTTAGACACCGGGGAGCTGTTTTTT.